The TCR beta chain described here comes from a study of blood T cell repertoires in COVID-19. The overall study: The origin of the acute and convalescent COVID-19 samples was the United States, Italy and Spain. Nucleic acid was either cDNA or gDNA, and it came from T cells, B-cell-depleted T cells, or PBMCs.

Germline values: CDR1 ENHRY, CDR2 SYGVKD. V dropped 5 bases and J dropped 3 bases, with 13 bases sitting between them. The CDR3 loop spans 14 amino acids. TCRdb's copy holds only in-frame clones and misses some; the assay was immunoSEQ multiplex PCR. The repertoire holds more than 250,000 clones, with roughly 82% as singletons. This clonotype was sampled from a woman aged 45-59 years with acute or convalescent COVID-19. The genes are TRBV10-3 and TRBJ1-1, with D possibly being TRBD1 (6 bases). Sequencing was performed on peripheral blood. CDR3 protein: CAISIRGFDTEAFF. In DNA form, the CDR3 reads TGTGCCATCAGTATCAGGGGATTTGACACTGAAGCTTTCTTT.